This entry lists 27 T cell receptor beta chains sequenced from one sample in a study of T cells after yellow fever vaccination. TCRdb processed the 5' RACE reads anew with MiXCR; each CDR3 protein has one entry. This table has around 200,000 distinct CDR3 sequences, more than 9.5% appearing once. The sequencing used CD8+ T cells sorted from PBMCs, collected 15 days after the yellow fever booster vaccination. These receptors were obtained from a man aged 18 to 30 who received the YFV17D yellow fever vaccine.

The CDR3 DNA sequence: TGTGCCAGCAGCTCAGAAAGAGTACTAGCGGGATACAATGAGCAGTTCTTC. The encoded protein is CASSSERVLAGYNEQFF. The chain recombines TRBV5-6 with TRBJ2-1, with 10 nucleotides matching TRBD2. Germline V CDR1 and CDR2: SGHDT, YYEEEE. The CDR3 totals 17 residues. With V trimmed by 3 bases and J by 4 bases, 10 bases remained unmatched.

This clonotype was counted a few times. J is TRBJ1-2 and V is TRBV29-1, with D perhaps TRBD1 (5 bases). The V and J ends lost 7 bases and 5 bases respectively, with 17 bases between them. The CDR3 runs to 13 residues. The germline CDR1 and CDR2 sequences are SQVTM and ANQGSEA. In nucleotides, the CDR3 is TGCAGCGCCGTGGGGACGGAATCATATGGCTACACCTTC. It specifies CSAVGTESYGYTF.

The table lists this clonotype with a few counts. The chain combines TRBV29-1 with TRBJ2-5; TRBD2 is a possible D gene (5 bases). Germline values: CDR1 SQVTM, CDR2 ANQGSEA. The CDR3 is 14 amino acids. Trimming removed 2 bases from V and 0 bases from J, with 10 bases in between. The CDR3 loop reads CSVEWWTDQETQYF. In DNA form, the CDR3 reads TGCAGCGTTGAATGGTGGACTGACCAAGAGACCCAGTACTTC.

This chain joins TRBV19 and TRBJ1-1; D gene ambiguous. This CDR3 spans 11 amino acids. V shed 11 bases and J shed 7 bases, with 14 bases lying between them. Germline values: CDR1 LNHDA, CDR2 SQIVND (reference sequence). CDR3 nucleotide sequence: TGTGCCTGCTCCTCCGGCCTTGAAGCTTTCTTT. This gives the protein CACSSGLEAFF.

This chain links TRBV30 with TRBJ1-1; D call uncertain. Germline V gives CDR1 GTSNPN, CDR2 SVGIG (reference sequence). This CDR3 spans 13 amino acids. V shed 2 bases and J shed 3 bases, with 10 bases lying between them. CDR3 in amino acids: CAWSPTTYTEAFF. The CDR3 coding sequence is TGTGCCTGGAGTCCCACGACTTACACTGAAGCTTTCTTT.

The rearrangement links TRBV10-3 to TRBJ1-1; perhaps TRBD1 as D (6 bases). The V end lost 4 bases, the J end lost 6 bases, and 12 bases lay between the germline ends. Germline-derived CDR1 and CDR2 are ENHRY and SYGVKD. CDR3 length equals 13 residues. The DNA for the CDR3 is TGTGCCATCAGTGGGGGGGCTTTCGCTGAAGCTTTCTTT. Its protein is CAISGGAFAEAFF.

CDR3 loop: CASSLMRTAGQETQYF. The CDR3 DNA reads TGTGCCAGCAGCCTAATGAGGACAGCCGGACAAGAGACCCAGTACTTC. The gene calls are TRBV13 and TRBJ2-5, with D perhaps matching TRBD1 (6 bases). Trimming shortened V by 5 bases and J by 2 bases, and 18 bases separated the two germline ends. The length of the CDR3 is 16 residues. Per the germline V gene, CDR1 is PRHDT and CDR2 is FYEKMQ (reference sequence).

This clonotype has more than one count but fewer than ten. This chain uses TRBV2 with TRBJ2-4, with 9 bases aligning to TRBD1. Germline V lookup: CDR1 SNHLY, CDR2 FYNNEI. Losses at the gene ends were 4 bases for V and 1 base for J; bases not matched to a gene: 5. The CDR3 consists of 16 residues. The CDR3 DNA follows: TGTGCCAGCAGTGGAAACAGGGGGCAGGCCAAAAACATTCAGTACTTC. Protein sequence: CASSGNRGQAKNIQYF.

This clonotype appeared a few times. The CDR3 sequence is CASSQESGSPLHF. The CDR3 DNA reads TGTGCCAGCAGCCAAGAGTCGGGCTCACCCCTCCACTTT. The chain carries TRBV4-2 and TRBJ1-6; D gene uncertain. The germline V and J ends were trimmed by 0 bases and 10 bases, with 7 bases remaining between them. The CDR3 loop spans 13 amino acids. Germline CDR1 is LGHNA and CDR2 is YNFKEQ.

This clonotype showed up many times. The rearrangement links TRBV12-3 or TRBV12-4 to TRBJ2-3; possibly TRBD2 for D (7 bases). The length of the CDR3 is 16 residues. Trimming took 5 bases from V and 3 from J, leaving 18 bases between them. The CDR3 loop reads CASSISAGARTDTQYF. The CDR3 nucleotides read TGTGCCAGCAGTATATCCGCGGGGGCGAGGACAGATACGCAGTATTTT.

The sample holds a few counts of this clonotype. The V gene is TRBV6-2 or TRBV6-3, the J gene TRBJ2-1; possibly TRBD1 for D (5 bases). The CDR3 sequence is 15 residues long. Germline values: CDR1 MNHEY, CDR2 SVGEGT. V lost 1 base and J lost 4, with 11 bases in between. The CDR3 here is CASSYFGAAYNEQFF. CDR3 in DNA: TGTGCCAGCAGTTACTTTGGGGCAGCGTACAATGAGCAGTTCTTC.

Remarks on this clonotype: This may stem from a read error, because a much larger clone lies one nucleotide away. The chain recombines TRBV4-1 with TRBJ2-7, with no clear D. The CDR3 runs 14 residues. Trimming cost V 0 bases and J 3 bases, with 9 bases left between them. CDR1 and CDR2 (germline): MGHRA, YSYEKL. The CDR3 loop reads CASSQELGFYEQYF. CDR3 in DNA: TGCGCCAGCAGCCAAGAACTGGGTTTCTACGAGCAGTACTTC.

This clonotype turned up a few times. The rearrangement uses TRBV7-2 and TRBJ2-3, with TRBD1 identical over 11 bases. The CDR3 length is 16 residues. V dropped 5 bases and J dropped 2; count of bases not matched to a gene: 6. Germline CDR1 and CDR2: SGHTA and FQGNSA. The CDR3 bases are TGTGCCAGCAGCCTTGGGACAGGGGGATACACAGATACGCAGTATTTT. It codes for CASSLGTGGYTDTQYF.

This clonotype was seen repeatedly, ten times or more. The genes are TRBV11-2 and TRBJ2-5; 11 positions agree with TRBD2. Germline lookup yields CDR1 SGHAT and CDR2 FQNNGV. Losses at the gene ends were 0 bases for V and 3 bases for J; bases not matched to a gene: 6. The CDR3 has 17 amino acids. This chain's CDR3 is CASSLDPLAGGKETQYF. CDR3 nucleotide sequence: TGTGCCAGCAGCTTAGATCCCCTAGCGGGGGGAAAAGAGACCCAGTACTTC.

This clonotype has only a few counts. The chain uses TRBV20-1 and TRBJ2-3; 9 bases map to TRBD2. Per germline, CDR1 DFQATT and CDR2 SNEGSKA (reference sequence). Trimming cost V 1 base and J 5 bases; bases outside gene matches: 4. CDR3 length: 14 amino acids. The CDR3 DNA reads as TGCAGTGCTAGAGGGGGCGGGAGGGAAGATACGCAGTATTTT. Translating it yields CSARGGGREDTQYF.

V gene TRBV7-8 combines with J gene TRBJ2-7; D is ambiguous. Trimming took off 5 bases at V and 4 bases at J, with 12 bases between the two ends. The CDR3 runs 13 residues. Germline values: CDR1 SGHVS, CDR2 FQNEAQ. CDR3 sequence reads: CASSDTLSYEQYF. CDR3 sequence (DNA): TGTGCCAGCAGCGATACACTGTCGTACGAGCAGTACTTC.

This clonotype was counted a few times. The J gene is TRBJ2-7, the V gene TRBV14; D gene uncertain. CDR3 length: 14 amino acids. With 0 bases removed from V and 3 bases from J, the gap between germline ends came to 9 bases. Looked up from germline, CDR1 is SGHDN and CDR2 is FVKESK. The CDR3 here is CASSQEYGYYEQYV. In DNA form, the CDR3 reads TGTGCCAGCAGCCAAGAGTACGGTTACTACGAGCAGTACGTC.

V gene TRBV29-1 combines with J gene TRBJ2-3; TRBD2 might be the D (6 bases). Germline V CDR1 and CDR2: SQVTM, ANQGSEA. V was clipped by 7 bases and J by 5 bases, with 16 bases between them. This CDR3 spans 13 amino acids. Written as DNA, the CDR3 is TGCAGCGCCACCCCGGCGGGGAGAGATACGCAGTATTTT. This codes for CSATPAGRDTQYF.

CDR3 coding DNA: TGTGCCAGCAGTGGGACAGGCCAGGTTTACTACAATGAGCAGTTCTTC. Translated: CASSGTGQVYYNEQFF. The chain recombines TRBV25-1 with TRBJ2-1, with 7 bases aligning to TRBD1. V lost 4 bases and J lost 3; bases outside the gene matches: 9. The V gene's germline CDR1 is MGHDK and CDR2 SYGVNS. The CDR3 runs to 16 residues.

This clonotype was detected a few times. The rearrangement uses TRBV20-1 and TRBJ2-2; either TRBD1 or TRBD2 may supply D (5 bases each). Per germline, CDR1 DFQATT and CDR2 SNEGSKA (reference sequence). V was trimmed by 0 bases and J by 2 bases, leaving 13 bases between them. The CDR3 loop spans 16 amino acids. Here the CDR3 reads CSARDRGARNTGELFF. The DNA for the CDR3 is TGCAGTGCTAGAGATAGAGGGGCTCGAAACACCGGGGAGCTGTTTTTT.

This clonotype came up a few times. The chain has TRBV19 and TRBJ2-3; D ambiguous. In germline, CDR1 is LNHDA, CDR2 SQIVND (reference sequence). The CDR3 totals 12 residues. Deletions cut 8 bases from V and 4 bases from J, with 10 bases between. The CDR3 region has the DNA TGTGCCAGTGCGATCGGGTCAGATACGCAGTATTTT. Protein sequence: CASAIGSDTQYF. The full variable domain, with the rest looked up from reference TRBV19 and TRBJ2-3, is DGGITQSPKYLFRKEGQNVTLSCEQNLNHDAMYWYRQDPGQGLRLIYYSQIVNDFQKGDIAEGYSVSREKKESFPLTVTSAQKNPTAFYLCASAIGSDTQYFGPGTRLTVL.

The chain is built from TRBV7-2 and TRBJ2-3; the match to TRBD1 covers 9 bases. The CDR3 is 14 residues long. V shed 11 bases, J shed 2 bases, and the junction held 8 bases outside the gene matches. Germline V lookup: CDR1 SGHTA, CDR2 FQGNSA. CDR3 sequence: CAGTRDRDTDTQYF. CDR3 nucleotides: TGTGCCGGCACCCGGGACAGGGACACAGATACGCAGTATTTT.

This chain joins TRBV29-1 and TRBJ1-4, with D unclear. CDR3 size: 14 residues. Trimming removed 5 bases from V and 4 bases from J, with 14 bases in between. Germline V CDR1 and CDR2: SQVTM, ANQGSEA. CDR3 sequence reads: CSVHWVGFNEKLFF. The DNA of the CDR3 is TGCAGCGTTCACTGGGTGGGGTTTAATGAAAAACTGTTTTTT.

This clonotype was counted between two and nine times. The chain couples TRBV7-9 to TRBJ2-7; D not certain. CDR3 length: 14 residues. V shed 5 bases and J shed 2 bases, with 13 bases lying between them. In germline, CDR1 is SEHNR, CDR2 FQNEAQ (reference sequence). The CDR3 bases are TGTGCCAGCAGCCGATCAGAGTCCACCTACGAGCAGTACTTC. Translated: CASSRSESTYEQYF.

This clonotype was seen only a few times. The chain combines TRBV5-4 with TRBJ2-5; 9 bases agree with TRBD2. J was trimmed by 5 bases and V by 1 base; bases with no gene match: 12. This CDR3 spans 17 amino acids. Germline CDR1 SGHNT, CDR2 YYREEE (reference sequence). The CDR3 reads CASSLLGSGGSGETQYF. CDR3 bases: TGTGCCAGCAGCTTGTTAGGTAGCGGGGGATCAGGGGAGACCCAGTACTTC.

The chain combines TRBV12-3 or TRBV12-4 with TRBJ1-1; no firm D call. Trimming took 4 bases from V and 4 from J, leaving 1 base between them. This CDR3 comprises 10 residues. DNA for the CDR3: TGTGCCAGCAGTTCCACTGAAGCTTTCTTT. Residues: CASSSTEAFF.

The CDR3 sequence is CASSRSRGGVGNEQFF. CDR3 nucleotide sequence: TGTGCCAGCAGCCGTAGCAGGGGTGGAGTAGGCAATGAGCAGTTCTTC. The V call is TRBV6-5, the J call TRBJ2-1; perhaps TRBD1 as D (6 bases). The germline V gene has CDR1 MNHEY and CDR2 SVGAGI. V lost 6 bases and J 6 bases, leaving 21 bases between the germline ends. CDR3 size: 16 residues.